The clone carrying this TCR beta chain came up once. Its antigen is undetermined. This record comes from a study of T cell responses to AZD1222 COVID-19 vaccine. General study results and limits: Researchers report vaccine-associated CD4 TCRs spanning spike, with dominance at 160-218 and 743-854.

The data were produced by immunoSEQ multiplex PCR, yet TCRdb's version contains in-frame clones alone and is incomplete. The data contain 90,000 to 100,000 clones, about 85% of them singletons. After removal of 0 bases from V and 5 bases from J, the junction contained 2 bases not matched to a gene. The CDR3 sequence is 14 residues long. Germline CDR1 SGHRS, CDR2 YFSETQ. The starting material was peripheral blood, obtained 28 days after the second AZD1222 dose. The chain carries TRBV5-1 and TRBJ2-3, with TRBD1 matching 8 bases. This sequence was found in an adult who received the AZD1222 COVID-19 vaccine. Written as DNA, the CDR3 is TGCGCCAGCAGCTTGGGACAGGGGAAAGATACGCAGTATTTT. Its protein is CASSLGQGKDTQYF.